This TCR beta chain derives from a study of CD8 T cells in Susac syndrome. CD8+ and CD4+ blood T cells underwent TCR beta sequencing. Roughly 0.45 to 1 ug RNA was reverse transcribed with random hexamers. TCRdb called the immunoSEQ multiplex PCR reads again in MiXCR, with one record for every CDR3 protein. The profile shows some 150,000 distinct CDR3 sequences, about 95% of them singletons. Germline-derived CDR1 and CDR2 are GTSNPN and SVGIG (reference sequence). The length of the CDR3 is 15 residues. Trimming shortened V by 3 bases and J by 9 bases, and 21 bases separated the two germline ends. The sequence was collected from a human donor with multiple sclerosis. The J gene is TRBJ2-1, the V gene TRBV30; D is uncertain. The sequenced sample was CD8+ T cells from PBMCs. The CDR3 here is CAWSSPAHQFGEQFF. CDR3 coding DNA: TGTGCCTGGAGCTCCCCGGCCCATCAGTTCGGTGAGCAGTTCTTC.